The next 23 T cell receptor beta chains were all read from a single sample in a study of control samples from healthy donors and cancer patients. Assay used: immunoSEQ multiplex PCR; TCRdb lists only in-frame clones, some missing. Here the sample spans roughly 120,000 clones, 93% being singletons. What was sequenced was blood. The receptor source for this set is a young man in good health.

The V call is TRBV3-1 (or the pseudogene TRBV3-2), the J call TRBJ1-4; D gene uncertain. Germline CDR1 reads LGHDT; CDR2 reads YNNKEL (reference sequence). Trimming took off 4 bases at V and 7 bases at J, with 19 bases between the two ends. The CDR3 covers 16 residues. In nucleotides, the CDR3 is TGTGCCAGCAGCCCCGTTGGAGGCTCAGCCATTGAAAAACTGTTTTTT. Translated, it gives CASSPVGGSAIEKLFF.

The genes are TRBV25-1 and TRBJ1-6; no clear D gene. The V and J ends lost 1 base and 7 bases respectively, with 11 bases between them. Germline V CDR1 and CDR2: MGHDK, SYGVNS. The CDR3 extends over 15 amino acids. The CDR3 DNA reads TGTGCCAGCAGTGAATCTCCCTTAGGGAATTCACCCCTCCACTTT. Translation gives CASSESPLGNSPLHF. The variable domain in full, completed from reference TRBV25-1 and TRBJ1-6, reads EADIYQTPRYLVIGTGKKITLECSQTMGHDKMYWYQQDPGMELHLIHYSYGVNSTEKGDLSSESTVSRIRTEHFPLTLESARPSHTSQYLCASSESPLGNSPLHFGNGTRLTVT.

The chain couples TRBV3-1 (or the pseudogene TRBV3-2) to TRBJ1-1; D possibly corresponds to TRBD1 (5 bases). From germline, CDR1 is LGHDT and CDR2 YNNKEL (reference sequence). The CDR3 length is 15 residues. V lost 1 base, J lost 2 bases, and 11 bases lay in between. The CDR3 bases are TGTGCCAGCAGCCAAGGGGCAGGGAGTAACACTGAAGCTTTCTTT. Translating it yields CASSQGAGSNTEAFF.

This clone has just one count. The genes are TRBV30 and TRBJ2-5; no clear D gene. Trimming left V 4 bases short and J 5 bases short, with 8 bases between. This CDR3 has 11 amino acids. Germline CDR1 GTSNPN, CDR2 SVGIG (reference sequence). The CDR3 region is CAWTTRETQYF. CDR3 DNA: TGTGCCTGGACCACCAGGGAGACCCAGTACTTC.

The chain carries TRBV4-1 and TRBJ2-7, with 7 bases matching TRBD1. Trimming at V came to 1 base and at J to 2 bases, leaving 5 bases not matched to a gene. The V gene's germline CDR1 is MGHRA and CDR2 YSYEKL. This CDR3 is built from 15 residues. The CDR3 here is CASSQGPQGAYEQYF. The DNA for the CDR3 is TGCGCCAGCAGCCAAGGTCCGCAGGGGGCCTACGAGCAGTACTTC.

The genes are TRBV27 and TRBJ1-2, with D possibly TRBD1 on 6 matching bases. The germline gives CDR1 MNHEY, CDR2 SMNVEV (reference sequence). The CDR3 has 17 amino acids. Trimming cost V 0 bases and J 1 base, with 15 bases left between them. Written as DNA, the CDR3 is TGTGCCAGCAGTTTATCGGCAGGGGCGTTAGTTAACTATGGCTACACCTTC. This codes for CASSLSAGALVNYGYTF.

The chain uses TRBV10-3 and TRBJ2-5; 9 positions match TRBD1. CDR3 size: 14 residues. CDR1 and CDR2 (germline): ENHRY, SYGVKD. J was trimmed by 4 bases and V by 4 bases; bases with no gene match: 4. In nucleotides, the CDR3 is TGTGCCATCAGTGGGGGACAGGGCGGAGAGACCCAGTACTTC. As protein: CAISGGQGGETQYF.

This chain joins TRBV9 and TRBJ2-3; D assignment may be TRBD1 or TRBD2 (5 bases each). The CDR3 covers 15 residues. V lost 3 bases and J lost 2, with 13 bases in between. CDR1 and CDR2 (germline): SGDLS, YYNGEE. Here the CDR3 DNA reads TGTGCCAGCAGCGCTGGGGGTCGTTTCACAGATACGCAGTATTTT. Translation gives CASSAGGRFTDTQYF.

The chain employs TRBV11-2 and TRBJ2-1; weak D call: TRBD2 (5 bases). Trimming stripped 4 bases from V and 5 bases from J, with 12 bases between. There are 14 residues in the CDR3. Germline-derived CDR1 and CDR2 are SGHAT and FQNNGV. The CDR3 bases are TGTGCCAGCAGCTCGGTGATGGAGGACAATGAGCAGTTCTTC. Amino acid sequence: CASSSVMEDNEQFF.

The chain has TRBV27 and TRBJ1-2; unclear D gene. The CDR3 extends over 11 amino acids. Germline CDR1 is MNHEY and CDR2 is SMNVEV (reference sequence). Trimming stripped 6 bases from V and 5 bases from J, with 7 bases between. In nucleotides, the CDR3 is TGTGCCAGCAGGGACGGGTATGGCTACACCTTC. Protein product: CASRDGYGYTF.

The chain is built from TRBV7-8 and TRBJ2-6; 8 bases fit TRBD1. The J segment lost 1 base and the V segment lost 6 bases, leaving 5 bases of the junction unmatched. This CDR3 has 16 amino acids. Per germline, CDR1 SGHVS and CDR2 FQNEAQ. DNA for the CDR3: TGTGCCAGCAGAGTCGACAGGGGATCTGGGGCCAACGTCCTGACTTTC. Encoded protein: CASRVDRGSGANVLTF.

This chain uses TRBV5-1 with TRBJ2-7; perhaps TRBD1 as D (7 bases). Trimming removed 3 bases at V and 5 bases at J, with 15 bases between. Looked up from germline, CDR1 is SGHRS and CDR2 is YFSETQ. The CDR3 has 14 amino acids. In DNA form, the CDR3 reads TGCGCCAGCAGCTGGAGGGACAGCGGTCACGAGCAGTACTTC. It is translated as CASSWRDSGHEQYF.

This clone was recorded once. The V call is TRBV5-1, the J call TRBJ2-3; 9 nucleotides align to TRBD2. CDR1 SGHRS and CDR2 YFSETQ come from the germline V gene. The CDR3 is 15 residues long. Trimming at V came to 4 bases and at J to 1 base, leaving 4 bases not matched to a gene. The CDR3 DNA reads TGCGCCAGCAGCCCAAGGACTAGCGGCACAGATACGCAGTATTTT. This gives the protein CASSPRTSGTDTQYF. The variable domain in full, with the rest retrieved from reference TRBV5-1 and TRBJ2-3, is KAGVTQTPRYLIKTRGQQVTLSCSPISGHRSVSWYQQTPGQGLQFLFEYFSETQRNKGNFPGRFSGRQFSNSRSEMNVSTLELGDSALYLCASSPRTSGTDTQYFGPGTRLTVL.

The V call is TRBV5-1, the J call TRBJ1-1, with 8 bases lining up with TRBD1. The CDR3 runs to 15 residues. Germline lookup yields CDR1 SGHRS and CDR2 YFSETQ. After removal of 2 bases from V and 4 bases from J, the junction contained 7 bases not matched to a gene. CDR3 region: CASSFRTGKGTEAFF. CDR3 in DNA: TGCGCCAGCAGCTTCCGGACAGGGAAAGGCACTGAAGCTTTCTTT.

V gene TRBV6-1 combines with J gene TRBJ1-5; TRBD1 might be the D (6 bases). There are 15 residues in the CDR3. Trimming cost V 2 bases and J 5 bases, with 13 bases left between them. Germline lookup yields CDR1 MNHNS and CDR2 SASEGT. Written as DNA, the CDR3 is TGTGCCAGCAGTGAATGGGGACAACGTGATCAGCCCCAGCATTTT. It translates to CASSEWGQRDQPQHF.

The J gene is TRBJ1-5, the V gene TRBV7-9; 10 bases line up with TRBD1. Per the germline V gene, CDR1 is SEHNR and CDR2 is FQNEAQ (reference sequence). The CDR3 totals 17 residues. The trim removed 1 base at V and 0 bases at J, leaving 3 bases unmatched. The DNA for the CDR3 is TGTGCCAGCAGCTTAGAGGGGACAGGGGTTAGCAATCAGCCCCAGCATTTT. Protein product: CASSLEGTGVSNQPQHF.

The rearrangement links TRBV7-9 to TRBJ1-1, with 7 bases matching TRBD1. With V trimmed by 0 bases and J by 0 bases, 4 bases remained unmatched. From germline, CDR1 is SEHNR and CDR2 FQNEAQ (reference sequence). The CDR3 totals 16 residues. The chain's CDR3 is CASSLAETGLNTEAFF. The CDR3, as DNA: TGTGCCAGCAGCTTAGCGGAGACAGGGTTGAACACTGAAGCTTTCTTT.

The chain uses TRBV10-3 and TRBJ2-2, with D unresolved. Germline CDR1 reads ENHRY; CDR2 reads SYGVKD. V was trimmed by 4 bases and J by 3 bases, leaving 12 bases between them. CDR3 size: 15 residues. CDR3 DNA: TGTGCCATCAGTGCCCTGGGTCCCGACACCGGGGAGCTGTTTTTT. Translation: CAISALGPDTGELFF.

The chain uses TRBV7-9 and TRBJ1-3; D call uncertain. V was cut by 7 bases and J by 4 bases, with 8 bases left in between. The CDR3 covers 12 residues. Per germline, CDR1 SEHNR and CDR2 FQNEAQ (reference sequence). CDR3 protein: CASTPDGNTIYF. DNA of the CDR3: TGTGCCAGCACCCCGGACGGAAACACCATATATTTT.

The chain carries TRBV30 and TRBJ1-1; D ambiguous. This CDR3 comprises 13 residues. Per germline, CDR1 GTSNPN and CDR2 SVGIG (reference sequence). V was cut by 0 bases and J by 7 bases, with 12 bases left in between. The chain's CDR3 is CAWSVQSVSEAFF. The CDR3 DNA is TGTGCCTGGAGTGTACAGTCAGTCAGTGAAGCTTTCTTT. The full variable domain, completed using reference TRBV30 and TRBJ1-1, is SQTIHQWPATLVQPVGSPLSLECTVEGTSNPNLYWYRQAAGRGLQLLFYSVGIGQISSEVPQNLSASRPQDRQFILSSKKLLLSDSGFYLCAWSVQSVSEAFFGQGTRLTVV.

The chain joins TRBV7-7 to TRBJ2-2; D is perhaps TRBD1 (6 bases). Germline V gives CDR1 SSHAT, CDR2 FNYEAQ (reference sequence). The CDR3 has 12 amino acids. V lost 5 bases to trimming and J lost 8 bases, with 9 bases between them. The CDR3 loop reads CASSHRAGELFF. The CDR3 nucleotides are TGTGCCAGCAGCCACAGGGCGGGGGAGCTGTTTTTT.

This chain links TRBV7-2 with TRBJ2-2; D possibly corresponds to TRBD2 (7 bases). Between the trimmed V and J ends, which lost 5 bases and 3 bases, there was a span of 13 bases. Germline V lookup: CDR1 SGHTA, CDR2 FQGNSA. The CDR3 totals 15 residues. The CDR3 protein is CASSGGGMDTGELFF. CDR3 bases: TGTGCCAGCAGCGGGGGGGGCATGGACACCGGGGAGCTGTTTTTT.

The CDR3 sequence: CASNQGNTEAFF. CDR3 in DNA: TGTGCCAGCAACCAGGGGAACACTGAAGCTTTCTTT. V gene TRBV4-2 combines with J gene TRBJ1-1, with a weak D call TRBD1 (5 bases). The V gene's germline CDR1 is LGHNA and CDR2 YNFKEQ. The V end lost 7 bases, the J end lost 1 base, and 7 bases lay between the germline ends. The CDR3 is 12 residues long.